Below are 32 T cell receptor beta chains sequenced from a single sample in a study of T cells in Graves' hyperthyroidism and ophthalmopathy. Amplified TCR beta CDR3 regions came from RNA transcripts. First-round RT-PCR targeting the TCR CDR3 was performed with the HTBI primer set. MiXCR, run by TCRdb on the multiplex PCR reads, gives a single entry per CDR3 protein. Found here are approximately 410,000 distinct CDR3 sequences, approximately 14% of them singletons; the top ten hold about 13%. Sequenced material: blood. Every receptor here comes from a man aged 18 to 29 with Graves' ophthalmopathy.

This clonotype was counted at least ten times. The V and J genes are TRBV6-5 and TRBJ1-2; 7 bases map to TRBD1. V was clipped by 6 bases and J by 7 bases; unmatched bases: 8. This CDR3 has 13 amino acids. Germline V lookup: CDR1 MNHEY, CDR2 SVGAGI. For the CDR3, the DNA is TGTGCCAGCAGAGAAGACAGGGACGGTGGCTACACCTTC. It encodes CASREDRDGGYTF.

This clonotype was counted at least ten times. The CDR3 DNA is TGTGCCAGCACCCCTCGGGGGGGCGAAGCCTACGAGCAGTACTTC. This sequence encodes CASTPRGGEAYEQYF. The chain carries TRBV13 and TRBJ2-7, with 8 bases identical to TRBD2. The CDR3 length is 15 residues. Trimming took 7 bases from V and 2 from J; bases not matched to a gene: 10. In germline, CDR1 is PRHDT, CDR2 FYEKMQ (reference sequence). Using reference TRBV13 and TRBJ2-7 for the parts outside the CDR3, the full variable domain is AAGVIQSPRHLIKEKRETATLKCYPIPRHDTVYWYQQGPGQDPQFLISFYEKMQSDKGSIPDRFSAQQFSDYHSELNMSSLELGDSALYFCASTPRGGEAYEQYFGPGTRLTVT.

The chain has TRBV12-3 or TRBV12-4 and TRBJ1-1; D is unresolved. CDR3 length: 12 amino acids. V was shortened by 6 bases and J by 7 bases, with 12 bases between the two germline ends. CDR3 sequence: CASSPWGVEAFF. The CDR3 DNA reads TGTGCCAGCAGCCCCTGGGGAGTTGAAGCTTTCTTT.

This clonotype was seen a few times. The V call is TRBV4-1, the J call TRBJ2-5; D gene uncertain. Germline values: CDR1 MGHRA, CDR2 YSYEKL. V gave up 0 bases and J gave up 5 bases, with 13 bases separating them. The length of the CDR3 is 15 residues. CDR3 sequence: CASSQEQSRWETQYF. The DNA for the CDR3 is TGCGCCAGCAGCCAAGAGCAGTCGCGTTGGGAGACCCAGTACTTC.

This clonotype turned up a few times. This chain uses TRBV14 with TRBJ2-4; 9 nucleotides agree with TRBD2. The V gene's germline CDR1 is SGHDN and CDR2 FVKESK. The CDR3 has 14 amino acids. V dropped 4 bases and J dropped 9; count of bases not matched to a gene: 7. CDR3 DNA: TGTGCCAGCAGCCTATCCAGCGGGGGGACCATTCAGTACTTC. Protein product: CASSLSSGGTIQYF.

This clonotype was observed a handful of times. This chain uses TRBV27 with TRBJ1-1; D unresolved. Germline lookup yields CDR1 MNHEY and CDR2 SMNVEV (reference sequence). This CDR3 region has 13 residues. The V end was cut by 4 bases, the J end by 1 base, with 7 bases between. The CDR3 spells CASSSPRNTEAFF. For the CDR3, the DNA is TGTGCCAGCAGTTCCCCCCGGAACACTGAAGCTTTCTTT.

This clonotype was seen at least ten times. In DNA form, the CDR3 reads TGTGCCAGCAGGAGGTCAAACACTGAAGCTTTCTTT. Encoded protein: CASRRSNTEAFF. V gene TRBV27 combines with J gene TRBJ1-1; D is uncertain. Trimming left V 6 bases short and J 2 bases short, with 7 bases between. The CDR3 is 12 amino acids. Germline V gene lookup returns CDR1 MNHEY and CDR2 SMNVEV (reference sequence).

The sample holds many counts of this clonotype. V is TRBV11-2 and J is TRBJ2-7; 9 bases match TRBD2. CDR1 is SGHAT and CDR2 is FQNNGV in the germline V gene. The CDR3 runs to 14 residues. J gave up 4 bases and V 3 bases, and 4 bases lay outside the gene matches. The CDR3 DNA reads TGTGCCAGCAGCTTTGGCGGGGGGGCGTACGAGCAGTACTTC. This sequence encodes CASSFGGGAYEQYF.

The CDR3 region is CSATTWAGDTDTQYF. CDR3 in DNA: TGCAGTGCTACCACCTGGGCGGGGGACACAGATACGCAGTATTTT. This chain uses TRBV20-1 with TRBJ2-3; the match to TRBD2 covers 7 bases. CDR1 and CDR2 (germline): DFQATT, SNEGSKA (reference sequence). Losses at the gene ends were 4 bases for V and 2 bases for J; bases not matched to a gene: 9. This CDR3 is 15 amino acids long.

There are a few counts of this clonotype. The chain carries TRBV27 and TRBJ1-6, with D possibly TRBD1 on 5 matching bases. This CDR3 contains 18 residues. Per the germline V gene, CDR1 is MNHEY and CDR2 is SMNVEV (reference sequence). V shed 2 bases and J shed 8 bases, with 22 bases lying between them. CDR3 coding DNA: TGTGCCAGCAGTTTAGACCCCCCGGTGGGACTCCGCTATTCACCCCTCCACTTT. Its protein is CASSLDPPVGLRYSPLHF.

This clonotype was detected ten times or more. The chain joins TRBV2 to TRBJ2-2; possibly TRBD1 for D (6 bases). Trimming took off 3 bases at V and 7 bases at J, with 18 bases between the two ends. The CDR3 covers 16 residues. The V gene's germline CDR1 is SNHLY and CDR2 FYNNEI. This CDR3 reads CASSEGPTGMGGELFF. The CDR3 nucleotides read TGTGCCAGCAGTGAGGGGCCAACAGGGATGGGCGGGGAGCTGTTTTTT.

This clonotype was seen ten or more times. CDR3 sequence reads: CASSLIMGHDDSNYGYTF. As DNA, the CDR3 is TGTGCCAGCAGCCTAATTATGGGGCACGACGATTCTAACTATGGCTACACCTTC. The rearrangement links TRBV6-1 to TRBJ1-2, with D perhaps matching TRBD1 (5 bases). The CDR3 runs to 18 residues. V lost 6 bases to trimming and J lost 0 bases, with 23 bases between them. CDR1 and CDR2 from the germline V gene are MNHNS and SASEGT.

The gene calls are TRBV18 and TRBJ2-3, with D perhaps being TRBD1 or TRBD2 (5 bases each). This CDR3 contains 17 residues. Germline CDR1 reads KGHSH; CDR2 reads LQKENI. V lost 5 bases to trimming and J lost 1 base, with 19 bases between them. The CDR3 nucleotides read TGTGCCAGCTCAGATTTGTACGTCGGGGCCGGCACAGATACGCAGTATTTT. The encoded protein is CASSDLYVGAGTDTQYF. The full variable domain, with the rest looked up from reference TRBV18 and TRBJ2-3, is NAGVMQNPRHLVRRRGQEARLRCSPMKGHSHVYWYRQLPEEGLKFMVYLQKENIIDESGMPKERFSAEFPKEGPSILRIQQVVRGDSAAYFCASSDLYVGAGTDTQYFGPGTRLTVL.

V is TRBV7-3 and J is TRBJ2-7; 11 nucleotides line up with TRBD2. Trimming cost V 4 bases and J 5 bases; bases outside gene matches: 13. Germline assignment: CDR1 SGHTA and CDR2 FQGTGA. This CDR3 has 17 amino acids. CDR3 coding DNA: TGTGCCAGCAGCTCCCTTACGCTGATAGCGGGAGGGAACGAGCAGTACTTC. Translated, it gives CASSSLTLIAGGNEQYF.

The V gene is TRBV2, the J gene TRBJ1-1; D is possibly TRBD1 (5 bases). The CDR3 extends over 18 amino acids. Trimming removed 6 bases at V and 6 bases at J, with 29 bases between. Germline CDR1 and CDR2: SNHLY and FYNNEI. The CDR3 DNA reads TGTGCCAGCAGCCAAGATTTGTACCGGGCAGGGAGGGTGGCTGAAGCTTTCTTT. It yields the protein CASSQDLYRAGRVAEAFF.

This clonotype appeared many times. J is TRBJ2-4 and V is TRBV20-1; the match to TRBD1 covers 9 bases. Germline assignment: CDR1 DFQATT and CDR2 SNEGSKA (reference sequence). V lost 0 bases and J lost 4; bases outside the gene matches: 1. The CDR3 contains 14 residues. The CDR3 loop is CSAREGTGKNIQYF. CDR3 DNA sequence: TGCAGTGCTAGAGAGGGGACAGGGAAAAACATTCAGTACTTC.

This clonotype was recorded many times. The chain couples TRBV5-1 to TRBJ2-7, with D possibly being TRBD1 (6 bases). CDR3 length: 13 amino acids. The V end was cut by 3 bases, the J end by 7 bases, with 14 bases between. The germline gives CDR1 SGHRS, CDR2 YFSETQ. The CDR3 region is CASSYNRDGEQYF. CDR3 sequence (DNA): TGCGCCAGCAGCTACAACAGGGATGGAGAGCAGTACTTC.

This clonotype was seen many times. V is TRBV7-8 and J is TRBJ2-7, with a weak D call TRBD1 (7 bases). The CDR3 is made up of 14 amino acids. CDR1 and CDR2 from the germline V gene are SGHVS and FQNEAQ. V lost 0 bases, J lost 5 bases, and 11 bases lay in between. Here the CDR3 reads CASSLARGAHEQYF. The CDR3 DNA reads TGTGCCAGCAGCTTAGCCAGGGGGGCCCACGAGCAGTACTTC.

There are many counts of this clonotype. The CDR3 sequence: CASSLGGGSWAYNEQFF. For the CDR3, the DNA is TGTGCCAGCAGCTTAGGCGGGGGGAGCTGGGCCTACAATGAGCAGTTCTTC. The chain employs TRBV7-9 and TRBJ2-1; 8 nucleotides match TRBD2. This CDR3 comprises 17 residues. CDR1 is SEHNR, CDR2 FQNEAQ, per germline (reference sequence). After removal of 1 base from V and 2 bases from J, the junction contained 7 bases not matched to a gene.

The chain links TRBV6-2 or TRBV6-3 to TRBJ2-7; TRBD1 agrees at 8 bases. After removal of 6 bases from V and 3 bases from J, the junction contained 10 bases not matched to a gene. The V gene's germline CDR1 is MNHEY and CDR2 SVGEGT. The CDR3 length is 15 residues. The CDR3 DNA follows: TGTGCCAGCAGATTTGCCGGGACAGGCCTCTACGAGCAGTACTTC. Translating it yields CASRFAGTGLYEQYF.

The table lists this clonotype with many counts. The chain has TRBV18 and TRBJ2-7, with 8 bases matching TRBD1. Germline trimming cut 8 bases from V and 4 bases from J; bases unmatched to any gene: 7. Germline lookup yields CDR1 KGHSH and CDR2 LQKENI. The CDR3 extends over 13 amino acids. CDR3 sequence reads: CASATGGDYEQYF. The CDR3 bases are TGTGCCAGCGCAACAGGGGGTGATTACGAGCAGTACTTC.

Remarks on this clonotype: A much larger clone lies one base from this, so it may be a read error. The V gene is TRBV29-1, the J gene TRBJ2-1; 7 positions agree with TRBD2. Trimming at V came to 3 bases and at J to 2 bases, leaving 13 bases not matched to a gene. Germline V gives CDR1 SQVTM, CDR2 ANQGSEA. The CDR3 is 17 amino acids. In DNA form, the CDR3 reads TGCAGCGTTGATTGGCTAGCGGAAGTTGTACCCTACAATGAGCAGTTCTTC. It encodes CSVDWLAEVVPYNEQFF.

The J gene is TRBJ1-2, the V gene TRBV19; 7 bases map to TRBD1. This CDR3 region has 13 residues. CDR1 and CDR2 from the germline V gene are LNHDA and SQIVND (reference sequence). J was trimmed by 6 bases and V by 5 bases; bases with no gene match: 6. CDR3 nucleotides: TGTGCCAGTAGTTCTGACAGGGAAAATGGCTACACCTTC. Protein sequence: CASSSDRENGYTF.

The gene calls are TRBV9 and TRBJ2-2; tentatively, D is TRBD1 or TRBD2 (6 bases each). The CDR3 runs 14 residues. V was clipped by 4 bases and J by 5 bases, with 12 bases between them. The germline V gene encodes CDR1 SGDLS and CDR2 YYNGEE. DNA for the CDR3: TGTGCCAGCAGCCCCGGCGGGACAACCGGGGAGCTGTTTTTT. This codes for CASSPGGTTGELFF.

This clonotype came up many times. The chain recombines TRBV11-3 with TRBJ1-3; no firm D call. Deletions cut 1 base from V and 3 bases from J, with 1 base between. Looked up from germline, CDR1 is SGHNT and CDR2 is YENEEA. This CDR3 is built from 12 residues. The CDR3 coding sequence is TGTGCCAGCAGCTTAGTTGGAAACACCATATATTTT. Protein sequence: CASSLVGNTIYF. Filled out from reference TRBV11-3 and TRBJ1-3, the complete variable domain reads EAGVVQSPRYKIIEKKQPVAFWCNPISGHNTLYWYLQNLGQGPELLIRYENEEAVDDSQLPKDRFSAERLKGVDSTLKIQPAELGDSAVYLCASSLVGNTIYFGEGSWLTVV.

Many counts were recorded for this clonotype. V is TRBV5-4 and J is TRBJ2-5, with TRBD2 matching over 10 bases. After removal of 4 bases from V and 5 bases from J, the junction contained 8 bases not matched to a gene. Germline CDR1 reads SGHNT; CDR2 reads YYREEE (reference sequence). This CDR3 has 15 amino acids. The CDR3 DNA is TGTGCCAGCAGCCCTTTAGCGGGGGGCGGGGAGACCCAGTACTTC. Translation: CASSPLAGGGETQYF.

V and J are TRBV7-9 and TRBJ2-7; D may be TRBD1 or TRBD2 (5 bases each). V was shortened by 4 bases and J by 6 bases, with 19 bases between the two germline ends. The germline V gene has CDR1 SEHNR and CDR2 FQNEAQ (reference sequence). This CDR3 has 15 residues. The CDR3 loop is CASSSGRTPAGEQYF. CDR3 nucleotide sequence: TGTGCCAGCAGCTCGGGAAGGACACCGGCGGGCGAGCAGTACTTC.

This clonotype showed up many times. The chain has TRBV20-1 and TRBJ2-3, with 11 bases matching TRBD2. V gave up 5 bases and J gave up 1 base; unmatched junction bases: 2. Germline-derived CDR1 and CDR2 are DFQATT and SNEGSKA (reference sequence). There are 14 residues in the CDR3. The CDR3 nucleotides read TGCAGTGCTCCGACTAGCGGGGGCACAGATACGCAGTATTTT. Translating gives CSAPTSGGTDTQYF.

This clonotype showed up just a few times. CDR3 residues: CASSINTGELFF. The CDR3 DNA sequence: TGTGCCAGTAGTATAAACACCGGGGAGCTGTTTTTT. This chain joins TRBV19 and TRBJ2-2; D gene ambiguous. This CDR3 is 12 amino acids long. The V gene's germline CDR1 is LNHDA and CDR2 SQIVND (reference sequence). V gave up 2 bases and J gave up 2 bases, with 0 bases separating them. The full variable domain, its missing parts supplied by reference TRBV19 and TRBJ2-2, is DGGITQSPKYLFRKEGQNVTLSCEQNLNHDAMYWYRQDPGQGLRLIYYSQIVNDFQKGDIAEGYSVSREKKESFPLTVTSAQKNPTAFYLCASSINTGELFFGEGSRLTVL.

Many counts were recorded for this clonotype. The chain is built from TRBV4-1 and TRBJ2-7; D is uncertain. Per the germline V gene, CDR1 is MGHRA and CDR2 is YSYEKL. Trimming left V 0 bases short and J 4 bases short, with 13 bases between. CDR3 length: 15 residues. The CDR3 sequence is CASSQDIAASYEQYF. The CDR3 region has the DNA TGCGCCAGCAGCCAAGATATTGCGGCTTCTTACGAGCAGTACTTC.

This clonotype has ten or more counts. CDR3 amino acids: CASSHLPGLAASISTDTQYF. The CDR3 coding sequence is TGTGCCAGCAGCCACCTGCCAGGACTAGCGGCATCCATTAGCACAGATACGCAGTATTTT. The chain couples TRBV3-1 to TRBJ2-3; the match to TRBD2 covers 10 bases. The germline V gene has CDR1 LGHDT and CDR2 YNNKEL (reference sequence). V lost 3 bases and J lost 0; bases outside the gene matches: 15. The length of the CDR3 is 20 residues.

This clonotype was seen at least ten times. The chain recombines TRBV5-6 with TRBJ1-2, with D hard to call. The germline V gene encodes CDR1 SGHDT and CDR2 YYEEEE. Between the trimmed V and J ends, which lost 0 bases and 5 bases, there was a span of 11 bases. This CDR3 has 14 amino acids. In nucleotides, the CDR3 is TGTGCCAGCAGCTTGGGTAGGGTCCTGTATGGCTACACCTTC. Its protein product is CASSLGRVLYGYTF.